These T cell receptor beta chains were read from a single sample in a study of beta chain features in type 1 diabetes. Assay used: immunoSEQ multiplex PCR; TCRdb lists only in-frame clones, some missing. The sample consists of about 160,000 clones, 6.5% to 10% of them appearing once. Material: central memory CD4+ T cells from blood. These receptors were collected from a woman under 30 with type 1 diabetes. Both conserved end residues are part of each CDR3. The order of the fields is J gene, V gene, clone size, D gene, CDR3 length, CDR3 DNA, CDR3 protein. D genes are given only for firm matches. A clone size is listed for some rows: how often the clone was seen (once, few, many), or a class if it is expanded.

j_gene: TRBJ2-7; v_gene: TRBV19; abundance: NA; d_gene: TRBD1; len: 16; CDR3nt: TGTGCCAGTAGGAGGACAGGGGGCGCTCAGAACTACGAGCAGTACTTC; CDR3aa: CASRRTGGAQNYEQYF
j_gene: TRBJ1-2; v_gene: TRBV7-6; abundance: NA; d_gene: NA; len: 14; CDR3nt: TGTGCCAGCAGCCCTGGTGCAGGTCCCTCTGGCTACACCTTC; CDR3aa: CASSPGAGPSGYTF
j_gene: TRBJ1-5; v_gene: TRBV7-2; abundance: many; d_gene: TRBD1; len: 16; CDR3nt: TGTGCCAGCAGCCCGCAGGGGACAGGACGTAATCAGCCCCAGCATTTT; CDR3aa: CASSPQGTGRNQPQHF
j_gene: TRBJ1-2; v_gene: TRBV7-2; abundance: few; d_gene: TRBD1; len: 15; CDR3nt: TGTGCCAGCAGCACCCCAGGGGGGCGTAACTATGGCTACACCTTC; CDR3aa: CASSTPGGRNYGYTF
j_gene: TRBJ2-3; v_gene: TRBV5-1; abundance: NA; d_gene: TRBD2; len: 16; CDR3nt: TGCGCCAGCAGCTCCGCTAGCGGGGGGGCGGCAGATACGCAGTATTTT; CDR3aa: CASSSASGGAADTQYF
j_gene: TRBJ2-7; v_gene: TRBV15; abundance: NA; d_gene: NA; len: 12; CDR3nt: TGTGCCACCAGCAGAGACCAGGATCGGCAGTACTTC; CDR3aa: CATSRDQDRQYF
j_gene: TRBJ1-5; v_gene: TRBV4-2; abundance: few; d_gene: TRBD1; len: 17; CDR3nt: TGTGCCAGCAGCCGCTCAGACACAGGGGCAGGCAATCAGCCCCAGCATTTT; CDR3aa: CASSRSDTGAGNQPQHF
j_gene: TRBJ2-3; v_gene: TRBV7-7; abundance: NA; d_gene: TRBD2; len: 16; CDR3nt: TGTGCTAGCAGCTTAGGCTGGACTAGCGGGACAGATACGCAGTATTTT; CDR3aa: CASSLGWTSGTDTQYF
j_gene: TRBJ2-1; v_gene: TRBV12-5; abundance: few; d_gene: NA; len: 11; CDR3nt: TGTGCTAGTGGTTTAGACTATGAGCAGTTCTTC; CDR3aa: CASGLDYEQFF
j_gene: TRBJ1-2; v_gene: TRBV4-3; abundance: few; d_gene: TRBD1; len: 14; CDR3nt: TGCGCCAGCAGCCAACCCGGGACAGTAGATGGCTACACCTTC; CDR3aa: CASSQPGTVDGYTF
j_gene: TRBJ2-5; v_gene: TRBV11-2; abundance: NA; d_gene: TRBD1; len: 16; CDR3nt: TGTGCCAGCAGGTTGGGACAGGGGAAAATTAAAGAGACCCAGTACTTC; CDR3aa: CASRLGQGKIKETQYF
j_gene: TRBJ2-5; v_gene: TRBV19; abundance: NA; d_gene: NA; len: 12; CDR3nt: TGTGCCAGTAGTATATCGGGGGAGACCCAGTACTTC; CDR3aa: CASSISGETQYF
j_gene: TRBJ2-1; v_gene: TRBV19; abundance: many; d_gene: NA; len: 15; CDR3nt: TGTGCCAGTAGTACCGGACTCCTGCTGTACAATGAGCAGTTCTTC; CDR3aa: CASSTGLLLYNEQFF
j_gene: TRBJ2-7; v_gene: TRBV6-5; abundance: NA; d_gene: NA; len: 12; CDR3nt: TGTGCCAGCAGGGACTACCCCTACGAGCAGTACTTC; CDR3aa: CASRDYPYEQYF
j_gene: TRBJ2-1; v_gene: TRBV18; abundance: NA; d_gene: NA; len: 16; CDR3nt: TGTGCCAGCTCAGCTTCAGGGGAGGGGACCAACAATGAGCAGTTCTTC; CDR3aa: CASSASGEGTNNEQFF
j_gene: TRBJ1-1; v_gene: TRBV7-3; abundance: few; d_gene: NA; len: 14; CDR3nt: TGTGCCAGCAGCTCTGACAGGTTGAACACTGAAGCTTTCTTT; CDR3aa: CASSSDRLNTEAFF
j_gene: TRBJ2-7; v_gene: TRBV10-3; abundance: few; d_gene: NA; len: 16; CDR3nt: TGTGCCATCAGCACGGAACAGGGAGGGGTCTCCTACGAGCAGTACTTC; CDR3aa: CAISTEQGGVSYEQYF
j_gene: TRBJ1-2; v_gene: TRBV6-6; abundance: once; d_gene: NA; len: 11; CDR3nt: TGTGCCAGCACTGGGGCATATGGCTACACCTTC; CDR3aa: CASTGAYGYTF
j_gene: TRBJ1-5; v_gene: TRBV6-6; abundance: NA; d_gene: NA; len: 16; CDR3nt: TGTGCCAGCAGTTACCAGCAGGGTCATAGCAATCAGCCCCAGCATTTT; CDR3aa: CASSYQQGHSNQPQHF
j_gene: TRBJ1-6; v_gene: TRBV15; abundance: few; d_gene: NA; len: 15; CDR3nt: TGTGCCACCAGCGCCCGGACGGCGGGGAATTCACCCCTCCACTTT; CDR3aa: CATSARTAGNSPLHF
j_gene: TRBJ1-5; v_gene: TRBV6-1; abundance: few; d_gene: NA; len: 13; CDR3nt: TGTGCCACAAAACAGGGAAATGATCAGCCCCAGCATTTT; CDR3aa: CATKQGNDQPQHF
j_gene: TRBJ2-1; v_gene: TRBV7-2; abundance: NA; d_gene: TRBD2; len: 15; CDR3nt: TGTGCCAGCAGCTTAAGACTAGCGGGAGTCAATGAGCAGTTCTTC; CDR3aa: CASSLRLAGVNEQFF
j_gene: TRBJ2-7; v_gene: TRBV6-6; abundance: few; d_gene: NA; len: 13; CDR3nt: TGTGCCAGCATATGGGACACCTCCTACGAGCAGTACTTC; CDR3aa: CASIWDTSYEQYF
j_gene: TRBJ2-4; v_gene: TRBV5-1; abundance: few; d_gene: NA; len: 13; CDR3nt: TGCGCCAGCAGCTTGGTCGGTGAAGACATTCAGTACTTC; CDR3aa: CASSLVGEDIQYF
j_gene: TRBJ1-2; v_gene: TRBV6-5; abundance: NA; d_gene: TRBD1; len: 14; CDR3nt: TGTGCCAGCAGTAGGACAGGGCCGAGGGATGGCTACACCTTC; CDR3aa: CASSRTGPRDGYTF
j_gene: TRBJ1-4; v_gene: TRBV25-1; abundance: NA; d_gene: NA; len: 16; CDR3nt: TGTGCCAGCAGTGAGGGCAGGGGAGCAACTAATGAAAAACTGTTTTTT; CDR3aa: CASSEGRGATNEKLFF
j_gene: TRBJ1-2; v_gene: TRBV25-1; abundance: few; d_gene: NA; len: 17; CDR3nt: TGTGCCAGCAGTGCATCTACCGGACAGCGAATTCCCTATGGCTACACCTTC; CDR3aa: CASSASTGQRIPYGYTF
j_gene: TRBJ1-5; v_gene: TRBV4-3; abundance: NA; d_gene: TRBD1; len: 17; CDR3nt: TGCGCCAGCAGCCAAGAAGTGTCAGGCACAGGGGGTCAGCCCCAGCATTTT; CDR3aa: CASSQEVSGTGGQPQHF
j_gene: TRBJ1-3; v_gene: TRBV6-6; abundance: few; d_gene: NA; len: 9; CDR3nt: TGTGCCATGTTAGACACCATATATTTT; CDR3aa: CAMLDTIYF
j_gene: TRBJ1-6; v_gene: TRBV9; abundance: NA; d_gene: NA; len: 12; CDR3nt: TGTGCCAGCAGCTCGACAGATTCACCCCTCCACTTT; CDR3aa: CASSSTDSPLHF
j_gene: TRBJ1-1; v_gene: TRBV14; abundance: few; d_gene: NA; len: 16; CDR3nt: TGTGCCAGCAGCCAAGGGGGCGCAGGCCGGGTAACTGAAGCTTTCTTT; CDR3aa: CASSQGGAGRVTEAFF
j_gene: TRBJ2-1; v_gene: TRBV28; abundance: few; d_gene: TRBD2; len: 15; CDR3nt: TGTGCCAGCACCCGGAGGACGGGAGGTTACAATGAGCAGTTCTTC; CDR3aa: CASTRRTGGYNEQFF
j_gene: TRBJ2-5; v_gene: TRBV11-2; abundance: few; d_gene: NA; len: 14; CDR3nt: TGTGCCAGCAGAGTGGAACAGGACCCAGAGACCCAGTACTTC; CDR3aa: CASRVEQDPETQYF
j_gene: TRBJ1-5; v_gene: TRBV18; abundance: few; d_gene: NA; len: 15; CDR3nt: TGTGCCAGCTCACCACAGGGAGATAGCAATCAGCCCCAGCATTTT; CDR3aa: CASSPQGDSNQPQHF
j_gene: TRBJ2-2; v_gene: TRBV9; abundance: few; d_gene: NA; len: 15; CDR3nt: TGTGCCAGCTCTAGAGCAGGGTGGAACACCGGGGAGCTGTTTTTT; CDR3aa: CASSRAGWNTGELFF
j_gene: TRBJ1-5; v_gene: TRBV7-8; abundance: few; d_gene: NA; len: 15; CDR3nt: TGTGCCAGCAGCCCGCAGACAGGTGACAATCAGCCCCAGCATTTT; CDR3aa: CASSPQTGDNQPQHF
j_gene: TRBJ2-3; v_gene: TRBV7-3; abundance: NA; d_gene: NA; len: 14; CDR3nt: TGTGCCAGCAGCCAAACCGGGGGCACAGATACGCAGTATTTT; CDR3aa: CASSQTGGTDTQYF
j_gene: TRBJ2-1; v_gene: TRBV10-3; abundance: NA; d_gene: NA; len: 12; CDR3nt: TGTGCCATCAATAGCGACGTGGATGAGCAGTTCTTC; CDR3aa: CAINSDVDEQFF
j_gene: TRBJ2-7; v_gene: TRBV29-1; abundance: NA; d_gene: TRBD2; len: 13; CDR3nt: TGCAGCGTTGGTCATGGACTAGGCTACGAGCAGTACTTC; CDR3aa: CSVGHGLGYEQYF
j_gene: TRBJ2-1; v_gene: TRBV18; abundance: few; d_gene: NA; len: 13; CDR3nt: TGTGCCAGCTCAGCTGACTACTACAATGAGCAGTTCTTC; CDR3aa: CASSADYYNEQFF
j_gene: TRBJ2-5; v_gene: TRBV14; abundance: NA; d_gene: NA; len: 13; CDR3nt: TGTGCCAGCAGCCCTTCGGGAGCGCAGACCCAGTACTTC; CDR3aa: CASSPSGAQTQYF
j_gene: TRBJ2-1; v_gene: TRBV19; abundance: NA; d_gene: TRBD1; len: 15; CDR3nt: TGTGCCAGTAGTATGTGGACAGGGGGCGGGAGTGAGCAGTTCTTC; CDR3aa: CASSMWTGGGSEQFF
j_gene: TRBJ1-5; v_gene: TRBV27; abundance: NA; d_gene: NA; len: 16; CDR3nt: TGTGCCAGCAGTTTATGGGGAGGGGGGATAGAACAGCCCCAGCATTTT; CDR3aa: CASSLWGGGIEQPQHF
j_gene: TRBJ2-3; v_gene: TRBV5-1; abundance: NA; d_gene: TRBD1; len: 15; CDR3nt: TGCGCCAGCAGCTTACAGGGGTTCGACACAGATACGCAGTATTTT; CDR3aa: CASSLQGFDTDTQYF
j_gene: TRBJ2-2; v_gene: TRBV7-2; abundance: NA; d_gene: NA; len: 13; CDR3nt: TGTGCCAGCAGCGGCAGGGGCACCGGGGAGCTGTTTTTT; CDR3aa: CASSGRGTGELFF
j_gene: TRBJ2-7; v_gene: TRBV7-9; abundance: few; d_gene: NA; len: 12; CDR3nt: TGTGCCAGCAGCCGTGTATCGGTCGAGCAGTACTTC; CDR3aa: CASSRVSVEQYF
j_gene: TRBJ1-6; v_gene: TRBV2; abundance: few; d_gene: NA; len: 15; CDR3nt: TGTGCCAGCGACGAACAGGGTTCGGGGAATTCACCCCTCCACTTT; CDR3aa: CASDEQGSGNSPLHF
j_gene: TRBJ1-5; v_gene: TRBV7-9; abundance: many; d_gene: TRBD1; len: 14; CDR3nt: TGTGCCAGCAGCTTAGGGACAGGGAATCAGCCCCAGCATTTT; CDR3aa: CASSLGTGNQPQHF
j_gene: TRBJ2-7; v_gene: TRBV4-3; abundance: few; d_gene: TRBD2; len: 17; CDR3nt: TGCGCCAGCAGCGAACGACGGGGGAGGGAGGGTCGGTACGAGCAGTACTTC; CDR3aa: CASSERRGREGRYEQYF
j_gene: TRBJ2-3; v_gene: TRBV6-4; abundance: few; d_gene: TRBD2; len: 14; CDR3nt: TGTGCCAGCCGGCGGGAGTCTGTGGCAGATACGCAGTATTTT; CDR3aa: CASRRESVADTQYF
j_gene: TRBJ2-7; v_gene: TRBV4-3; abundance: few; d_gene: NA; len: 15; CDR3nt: TGCGCCAGCAGCCGGGACAACTTTGACTCCTACGAGCAGTACTTC; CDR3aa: CASSRDNFDSYEQYF
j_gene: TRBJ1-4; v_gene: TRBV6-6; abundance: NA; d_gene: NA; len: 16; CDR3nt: TGTGCCAGCACGCCGGCGGCTACCGCAACTAATGAAAAACTGTTTTTT; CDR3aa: CASTPAATATNEKLFF